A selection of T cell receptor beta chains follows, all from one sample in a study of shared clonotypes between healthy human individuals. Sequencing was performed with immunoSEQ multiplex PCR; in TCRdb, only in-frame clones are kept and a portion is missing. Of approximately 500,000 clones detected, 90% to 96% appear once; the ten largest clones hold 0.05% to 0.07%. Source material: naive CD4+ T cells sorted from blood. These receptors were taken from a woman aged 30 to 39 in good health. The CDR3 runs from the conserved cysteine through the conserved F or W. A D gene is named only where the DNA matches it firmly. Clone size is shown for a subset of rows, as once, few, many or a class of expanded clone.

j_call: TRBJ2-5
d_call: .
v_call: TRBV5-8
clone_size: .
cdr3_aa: CASIRRGRETQYF
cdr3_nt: TGTGCCAGCATCCGAAGGGGTCGAGAGACCCAGTACTTC

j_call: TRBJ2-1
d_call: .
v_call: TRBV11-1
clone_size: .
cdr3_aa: CASSLVRDEQFF
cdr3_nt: TGTGCCAGCAGCTTAGTGCGGGATGAGCAGTTCTTC

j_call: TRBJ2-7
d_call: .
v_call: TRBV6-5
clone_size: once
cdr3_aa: CASSYSNSGAEQYF
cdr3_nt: TGTGCCAGCAGTTACTCGAATTCAGGGGCCGAGCAGTACTTC

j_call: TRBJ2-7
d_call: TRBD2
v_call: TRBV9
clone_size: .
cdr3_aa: CASSVAAGTYEQYF
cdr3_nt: TGTGCCAGCAGCGTAGCAGCGGGGACCTACGAGCAGTACTTC

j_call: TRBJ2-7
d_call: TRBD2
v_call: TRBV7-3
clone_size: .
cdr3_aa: CASSLRAGVDYEQYF
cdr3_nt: TGTGCCAGCAGCTTACGAGCGGGAGTAGATTACGAGCAGTACTTC

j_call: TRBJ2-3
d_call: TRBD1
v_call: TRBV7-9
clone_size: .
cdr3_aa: CASSLQGGAGTDTQYF
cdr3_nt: TGTGCCAGCAGCTTACAAGGGGGCGCGGGCACAGATACGCAGTATTTT

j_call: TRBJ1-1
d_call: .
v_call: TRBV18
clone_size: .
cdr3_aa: CASSPTGLNTEAFF
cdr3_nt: TGTGCCAGCTCACCAACAGGCTTAAACACTGAAGCTTTCTTT

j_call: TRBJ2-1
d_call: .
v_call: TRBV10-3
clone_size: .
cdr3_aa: CAIKGWNLWGRDEQFF
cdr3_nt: TGTGCCATCAAAGGGTGGAACCTGTGGGGCCGGGATGAGCAGTTCTTC

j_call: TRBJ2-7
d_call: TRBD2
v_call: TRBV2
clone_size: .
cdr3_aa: CASKRDYTYEQYF
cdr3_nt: TGTGCCAGCAAGCGGGACTATACCTACGAGCAGTACTTC

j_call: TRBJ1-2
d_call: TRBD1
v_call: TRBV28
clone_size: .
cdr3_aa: CASRHPGQGLGSYGYTF
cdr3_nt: TGTGCCAGCAGACACCCGGGACAGGGATTAGGGAGCTATGGCTACACCTTC

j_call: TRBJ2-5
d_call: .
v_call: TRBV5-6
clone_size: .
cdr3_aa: CASSLGELEQYF
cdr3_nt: TGTGCCAGCAGCTTGGGGGAGTTGGAGCAGTACTTC

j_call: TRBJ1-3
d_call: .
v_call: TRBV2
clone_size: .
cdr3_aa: CASRAGLLSGNTIYF
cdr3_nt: TGTGCCAGCAGGGCGGGACTCCTCTCTGGAAACACCATATATTTT

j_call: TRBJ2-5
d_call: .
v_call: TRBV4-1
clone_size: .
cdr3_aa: CASSQVPRVKTQYF
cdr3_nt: TGCGCCAGCAGCCAAGTCCCCCGAGTGAAGACCCAGTACTTC

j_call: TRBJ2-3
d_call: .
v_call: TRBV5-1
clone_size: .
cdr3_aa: CASSSSVRVEDTQYF
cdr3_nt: TGCGCCAGCAGCTCTAGCGTTCGAGTCGAGGATACGCAGTATTTT

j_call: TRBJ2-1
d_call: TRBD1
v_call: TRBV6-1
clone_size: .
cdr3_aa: CASRAGTGGNNEQFF
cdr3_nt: TGTGCCAGCAGAGCCGGGACAGGGGGCAACAATGAGCAGTTCTTC

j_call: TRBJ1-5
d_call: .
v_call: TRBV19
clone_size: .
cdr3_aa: CGTGFTSNQPQHF
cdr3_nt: TGTGGCACAGGGTTTACGAGCAATCAGCCCCAGCATTTT

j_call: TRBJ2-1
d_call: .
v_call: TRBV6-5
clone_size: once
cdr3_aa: CASSSITGLGEQFF
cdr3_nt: TGTGCCAGCTCTTCGATAACGGGGTTGGGTGAGCAGTTCTTC

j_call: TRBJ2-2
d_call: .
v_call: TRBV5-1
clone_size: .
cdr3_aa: CASSGGDAGPDTGELFF
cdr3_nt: TGCGCCAGCAGTGGCGGGGATGCGGGCCCGGACACCGGGGAGCTGTTTTTT

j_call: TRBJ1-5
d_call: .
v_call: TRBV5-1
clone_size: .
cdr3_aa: CASSLTGPGQPQHF
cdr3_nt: TGCGCCAGCAGCCTAACAGGGCCCGGCCAGCCCCAGCATTTT

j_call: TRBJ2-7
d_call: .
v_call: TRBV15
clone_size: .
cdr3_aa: CATSRDQQGYEQYF
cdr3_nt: TGTGCCACCAGCAGAGATCAACAGGGATACGAGCAGTACTTC